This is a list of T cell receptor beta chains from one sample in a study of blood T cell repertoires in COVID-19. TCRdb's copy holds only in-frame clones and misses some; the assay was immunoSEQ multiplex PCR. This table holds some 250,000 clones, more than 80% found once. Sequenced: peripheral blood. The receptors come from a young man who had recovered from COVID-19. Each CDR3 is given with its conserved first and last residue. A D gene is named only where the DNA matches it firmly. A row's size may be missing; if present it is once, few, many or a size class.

CDR3: CASSVDEGVPGNTIYF; DNA: TGTGCCAGCAGCGTAGATGAGGGGGTCCCAGGAAACACCATATATTTT; D: -; J: TRBJ1-3; size: -; V: TRBV9
CDR3: CASSLSSRGPGNTIYF; DNA: TGTGCCAGCAGCCTTTCTTCCAGGGGGCCTGGAAACACCATATATTTT; D: TRBD1; J: TRBJ1-3; size: -; V: TRBV9
CDR3: CASSRTGGIYEQYF; DNA: TGTGCCAGCTCTCGGACAGGGGGTATTTACGAGCAGTACTTC; D: TRBD1; J: TRBJ2-7; size: once; V: TRBV18
CDR3: CASSGGLFQETQYF; DNA: TGTGCCAGCAGTGGGGGACTTTTCCAAGAGACCCAGTACTTC; D: -; J: TRBJ2-5; size: few; V: TRBV2
CDR3: CASRPSGVHYGYTF; DNA: TGTGCCAGCAGACCCTCAGGGGTTCACTATGGCTACACCTTC; D: -; J: TRBJ1-2; size: -; V: TRBV5-6
CDR3: CAWSRQGAFGELFF; DNA: TGTGCCTGGAGTAGACAGGGGGCCTTCGGGGAGCTGTTTTTT; D: TRBD1; J: TRBJ2-2; size: -; V: TRBV30
CDR3: CAWSVYGGSWQVVSGNTIYF; DNA: TGTGCCTGGAGTGTTTATGGGGGGTCGTGGCAGGTCGTCTCTGGAAACACCATATATTTT; D: -; J: TRBJ1-3; size: -; V: TRBV30
CDR3: CASSSRTGGNTEAFF; DNA: TGCGCCAGCAGCTCCCGGACAGGTGGGAACACTGAAGCTTTCTTT; D: TRBD1; J: TRBJ1-1; size: once; V: TRBV4-1
CDR3: CASSPDRGGNTIYF; DNA: TGTGCCAGCTCACCGGACAGGGGTGGAAACACCATATATTTT; D: TRBD1; J: TRBJ1-3; size: -; V: TRBV18
CDR3: CASSDYRTGGNTDTQYF; DNA: TGTGCCAGCAGCGACTATAGGACAGGGGGCAACACAGATACGCAGTATTTT; D: TRBD1; J: TRBJ2-3; size: -; V: TRBV7-9
CDR3: CASSGDREQPQHF; DNA: TGTGCCAGTAGCGGTGACAGGGAACAGCCCCAGCATTTT; D: TRBD1; J: TRBJ1-5; size: -; V: TRBV19
CDR3: CSVGIGGSNQPQHF; DNA: TGCAGCGTTGGGATAGGGGGAAGCAATCAGCCCCAGCATTTT; D: -; J: TRBJ1-5; size: -; V: TRBV29-1
CDR3: CASSQRGEDEQYF; DNA: TGTGCCAGCAGCCAACGCGGAGAGGACGAGCAGTACTTC; D: -; J: TRBJ2-7; size: -; V: TRBV3-1/TRBV3-2
CDR3: CASSLGGYNQPQHF; DNA: TGTGCCAGCAGTTTAGGGGGGTACAATCAGCCCCAGCATTTT; D: -; J: TRBJ1-5; size: once; V: TRBV27
CDR3: CASSQFSGGNQPQHF; DNA: TGTGCCAGCAGCCAGTTCAGCGGGGGCAATCAGCCCCAGCATTTT; D: -; J: TRBJ1-5; size: -; V: TRBV3-1/TRBV3-2
CDR3: CAWSPREQGYIEQYF; DNA: TGTGCCTGGAGTCCCCGGGAACAGGGGTACATTGAGCAGTACTTC; D: TRBD1; J: TRBJ2-7; size: -; V: TRBV30
CDR3: CASSFGLAGATDTQYF; DNA: TGCGCCAGCAGCTTTGGACTAGCGGGGGCCACAGATACGCAGTATTTT; D: TRBD2; J: TRBJ2-3; size: -; V: TRBV5-1
CDR3: CASSVRLAANTGELFF; DNA: TGTGCCAGCAGCGTACGACTAGCGGCGAACACCGGGGAGCTGTTTTTT; D: TRBD2; J: TRBJ2-2; size: once; V: TRBV9
CDR3: CASTGQGANTEAFF; DNA: TGTGCCAGCACCGGACAGGGGGCGAACACTGAAGCTTTCTTT; D: TRBD1; J: TRBJ1-1; size: -; V: TRBV6-5
CDR3: CASSEAAGATYEQYF; DNA: TGTGCCAGCAGTGAAGCGGCAGGGGCGACCTACGAGCAGTACTTC; D: -; J: TRBJ2-7; size: -; V: TRBV6-1
CDR3: CASSRAGLSTEAFF; DNA: TGTGCCAGCAGTCGGGCGGGATTGAGTACTGAAGCTTTCTTT; D: -; J: TRBJ1-1; size: -; V: TRBV2
CDR3: CATSDFGTGQFF; DNA: TGTGCCACCAGTGATTTCGGGACAGGGCAGTTCTTC; D: TRBD1; J: TRBJ2-1; size: -; V: TRBV24-1
CDR3: CASSIGQITNYGYTF; DNA: TGTGCCAGTAGTATCGGACAGATCACTAACTATGGCTACACCTTC; D: -; J: TRBJ1-2; size: -; V: TRBV19
CDR3: CASSQDYGNSPLHF; DNA: TGTGCCAGCAGCCAAGACTACGGTAATTCACCCCTCCACTTT; D: -; J: TRBJ1-6; size: -; V: TRBV3-1/TRBV3-2
CDR3: CASSYGTGGAPLF; DNA: TGTGCCAGCAGTTACGGGACAGGGGGCGCACCGCTCTTT; D: TRBD1; J: TRBJ1-1; size: -; V: TRBV6-5